This T cell receptor (beta chain) was captured in a study of early T cells in non-severe SARS-CoV-2 infection. This clonotype was recorded at least ten times. TCRdb reprocessed the 5' RACE reads via MiXCR and lists one record per CDR3 protein. Seen here are tens of thousands of distinct CDR3 sequences, 5.9% observed once, and the top ten hold about 5%. Germline trimming cut 4 bases from V and 6 bases from J; bases unmatched to any gene: 8. This CDR3 region has 16 residues. Germline loops: CDR1 SGHVS, CDR2 FNYEAQ. This chain joins TRBV7-6 and TRBJ2-1; 11 nucleotides line up with TRBD2. The clonotype was recovered from an adult who was a healthcare worker with PCR-confirmed SARS-CoV-2 infection or an uninfected control (not recorded which). Sequencing was carried out using whole blood. CDR3 nucleotides: TGTGCCAGCAGCTCCTACAGACTAGCGGGACCCAATGAGCAGTTCTTC. The encoded protein is CASSSYRLAGPNEQFF.